One sample yielded the 6 T cell receptor beta chains listed below, sequenced in a study of blood T cell repertoires in COVID-19. Assay used: immunoSEQ multiplex PCR; TCRdb lists only in-frame clones, some missing. The data contain under 300,000 clones, around 78% of them singletons. Sequenced input: peripheral blood. The source of these receptors is a man in his 60s who had recovered from COVID-19.

There are a few counts of this clone. V and J are TRBV2 and TRBJ1-6; the match to TRBD1 covers 10 bases. Trimming took 9 bases from V and 5 from J; bases not matched to a gene: 7. This CDR3 comprises 15 residues. Germline V gene data show CDR1 as SNHLY and CDR2 as FYNNEI. CDR3 DNA sequence: TGTGCCAGTCCGGGACAGGGGCCGGATAATTCACCCCTCCACTTT. Encoded protein: CASPGQGPDNSPLHF.

The genes are TRBV5-1 and TRBJ1-1; D possibly corresponds to TRBD1 (6 bases). This CDR3 contains 16 residues. CDR1 and CDR2 from the germline V gene are SGHRS and YFSETQ. The germline V and J ends were trimmed by 0 bases and 1 base, with 13 bases remaining between them. The chain's CDR3 is CASSLGGAQGNTEAFF. The CDR3 DNA is TGCGCCAGCAGCTTGGGGGGTGCACAGGGGAACACTGAAGCTTTCTTT. Together with reference TRBV5-1 and TRBJ1-1, the CDR3 gives the full variable domain: KAGVTQTPRYLIKTRGQQVTLSCSPISGHRSVSWYQQTPGQGLQFLFEYFSETQRNKGNFPGRFSGRQFSNSRSEMNVSTLELGDSALYLCASSLGGAQGNTEAFFGQGTRLTVV.

The chain links TRBV7-2 to TRBJ2-2; D is possibly TRBD1 (6 bases). This CDR3 spans 16 amino acids. The V end was cut by 1 base, the J end by 4 bases, with 13 bases between. Germline V gives CDR1 SGHTA, CDR2 FQGNSA. The CDR3 region has the DNA TGTGCCAGCAGCTTAGGCAGGGGCGTCGTCACCGGGGAGCTGTTTTTT. Amino acid sequence: CASSLGRGVVTGELFF.

The chain combines TRBV4-2 with TRBJ2-5; D perhaps matches TRBD1 (8 bases). The CDR3 is made up of 16 amino acids. Germline values: CDR1 LGHNA, CDR2 YNFKEQ. Trimming shortened V by 2 bases and J by 3 bases, and 16 bases separated the two germline ends. The CDR3 sequence: CASSQLQGAGEETQYF. The CDR3, as DNA: TGTGCCAGCAGCCAACTTCAGGGGGCGGGGGAAGAGACCCAGTACTTC.

The DNA of the CDR3 is TGTGCCAGCAGCCGGAGCGGGGGGGCCGTGGATACGCAGTATTTT. Translated: CASSRSGGAVDTQYF. The rearrangement uses TRBV7-9 and TRBJ2-3, with 10 bases lining up with TRBD2. V was pared by 5 bases and J by 6 bases, with 8 bases of the junction left unmatched. The CDR3 extends over 15 amino acids. Germline values: CDR1 SEHNR, CDR2 FQNEAQ (reference sequence).

J is TRBJ2-1 and V is TRBV7-6, with 8 bases fitting TRBD1. With V trimmed by 5 bases and J by 0 bases, 3 bases remained unmatched. CDR3 length equals 15 residues. Germline V gene data show CDR1 as SGHVS and CDR2 as FNYEAQ. The CDR3 nucleotides read TGTGCCAGCAGCCAAACAGGGGGCTCCTACAATGAGCAGTTCTTC. It encodes CASSQTGGSYNEQFF.